This T cell receptor (beta chain) was captured by sequencing in a study of T cells in Graves' hyperthyroidism and ophthalmopathy. Authors of the study amplified TCR beta CDR3 regions from RNA transcripts. HTBI primers drove first-round RT-PCR of the TCR CDR3. MiXCR was run by TCRdb on the multiplex PCR reads, yielding one entry per CDR3 protein. Of around 560,000 distinct CDR3 sequences detected, 15% to 20% appear once; the ten largest clones hold 15% to 20%. With a duration under 2 months, the hyperthyroidism was newly diagnosed in patients aged 18 to 65. Exclusions: uncontrolled infection, other autoimmune disease, pregnancy, lactation. V was pared by 4 bases and J by 2 bases, with 7 bases between. The CDR3 loop spans 13 amino acids. From germline, CDR1 is MNHNS and CDR2 SASEGT.

The chain employs TRBV6-1 and TRBJ2-3; D remains ambiguous. The sequenced sample consisted of blood. The TCR comes from a woman between 18 and 30 years old with Graves' hyperthyroidism. The DNA of the CDR3 is TGTGCCAGCAGTGGCGTTTTCACAGATACGCAGTATTTT. Protein sequence: CASSGVFTDTQYF.